The 27 T cell receptor beta chains below come from one sample, sequenced in a study of early T cells in non-severe SARS-CoV-2 infection. TCRdb re-analysed the 5' RACE reads in MiXCR, keeping a single row per CDR3 protein. This table has nearly 60,000 distinct CDR3 sequences, approximately 12% appearing once. Sequencing was carried out using whole blood. Receptors originate from an adult who was a healthcare worker with PCR-confirmed SARS-CoV-2 infection or an uninfected control (not recorded which).

This clonotype was counted ten times or more. This rearrangement joins TRBV7-8 to TRBJ2-5, with 9 nucleotides matching TRBD1. The CDR3 runs to 14 residues. From germline, CDR1 is SGHVS and CDR2 FQNEAQ. Losses at the gene ends were 4 bases for V and 3 bases for J; bases not matched to a gene: 3. CDR3 sequence reads: CASSSRDREETQYF. The DNA of the CDR3 is TGTGCCAGCAGCTCCCGGGACAGGGAAGAGACCCAGTACTTC.

This clonotype was counted many times. The chain uses TRBV27 and TRBJ2-1, with D hard to call. The CDR3 is 12 residues long. From germline, CDR1 is MNHEY and CDR2 SMNVEV (reference sequence). V lost 6 bases and J lost 7, with 10 bases in between. In nucleotides, the CDR3 is TGTGCCAGCAGCCCCTGGAAGAATGAGCAGTTCTTC. Translating it yields CASSPWKNEQFF.

CDR3 nucleotide sequence: TGTGCCAGCAGCGCCACAGGGGCCTTAAGCAATGAGCAGTTCTTC. It yields the protein CASSATGALSNEQFF. V is TRBV9 and J is TRBJ2-1; 7 nucleotides line up with TRBD1. From germline, CDR1 is SGDLS and CDR2 YYNGEE. The CDR3 totals 15 residues. V shed 3 bases and J 6 bases; nucleotides not matched to a gene: 9.

Notes on this clonotype: A much larger clone differs from this one at a single base, so this may be a read error. The V and J genes are TRBV12-3 or TRBV12-4 and TRBJ1-1, with D unclear. Trimming took 1 base from V and 1 from J, leaving 10 bases between them. The CDR3 runs to 15 residues. The CDR3 here is CASSLGDGPNTEAFF. CDR3 bases: TGTGCCAGCAGTTTAGGAGACGGTCCGAACACTGAAGCTTTCTTT.

This clonotype has a handful of counts. The chain links TRBV10-3 to TRBJ2-5, with D possibly being TRBD2 (7 bases). Germline assignment: CDR1 ENHRY and CDR2 SYGVKD. V lost 3 bases and J 4 bases, leaving 18 bases between the germline ends. CDR3 size: 16 residues. CDR3 sequence reads: CAISDWMGGLGETQYF. In DNA form, the CDR3 reads TGTGCCATCAGTGATTGGATGGGGGGGCTTGGAGAGACCCAGTACTTC.

The sample holds a few counts of this clonotype. As DNA, the CDR3 is TGCAGTGCTAGAGAGACCCCCACTAGCACCAAAAACATTCAGTACTTC. The encoded protein is CSARETPTSTKNIQYF. The V call is TRBV20-1, the J call TRBJ2-4; perhaps TRBD2 as D (6 bases). The CDR3 has 16 residues. Germline V CDR1 and CDR2: DFQATT, SNEGSKA (reference sequence). The V and J ends lost 0 bases and 2 bases respectively, with 14 bases between them.

This clonotype was seen a handful of times. The J gene is TRBJ2-2, the V gene TRBV7-6, with D tentatively TRBD1 (5 bases). Trimming took off 4 bases at V and 1 base at J, with 7 bases between the two ends. CDR3 length equals 14 residues. CDR1 SGHVS and CDR2 FNYEAQ come from the germline V gene. The CDR3 bases are TGTGCCAGCAGCTCAGGACAGAACACCGGGGAGCTGTTTTTT. Amino acids: CASSSGQNTGELFF.

The chain combines TRBV20-1 with TRBJ2-1; 15 positions agree with TRBD2. The CDR3 loop spans 17 amino acids. V trimming: 1 base; J trimming: 5 bases; junction bases outside the gene matches: 6. CDR1 is DFQATT, CDR2 SNEGSKA, per germline (reference sequence). CDR3 sequence (DNA): TGCAGTGCTAGAGCTCCGGGACTAGCGGGGGGCCACAATGAGCAGTTCTTC. Translation gives CSARAPGLAGGHNEQFF.

This clonotype was counted many times. This chain joins TRBV27 and TRBJ2-3; TRBD2 might be the D (5 bases). The germline V gene has CDR1 MNHEY and CDR2 SMNVEV (reference sequence). V was clipped by 6 bases and J by 0 bases, with 16 bases between them. This CDR3 comprises 16 residues. The CDR3 here is CASSNGLLLSTDTQYF. The CDR3 DNA reads TGTGCCAGCAGCAATGGACTGCTGTTGAGCACAGATACGCAGTATTTT.

The CDR3 sequence: CASSVLSGGGETQYF. The DNA of the CDR3 is TGTGCCAGCAGCGTCCTAAGCGGGGGCGGAGAGACCCAGTACTTC. The chain has TRBV9 and TRBJ2-5; 8 bases match TRBD2. Trimming cost V 2 bases and J 4 bases; bases outside gene matches: 7. The CDR3 has 15 residues. Germline V lookup: CDR1 SGDLS, CDR2 YYNGEE. The variable domain in full, with the rest retrieved from reference TRBV9 and TRBJ2-5, is DSGVTQTPKHLITATGQRVTLRCSPRSGDLSVYWYQQSLDQGLQFLIQYYNGEERAKGNILERFSAQQFPDLHSELNLSSLELGDSALYFCASSVLSGGGETQYFGPGTRLLVL.

V gene TRBV9 combines with J gene TRBJ2-2; D may be TRBD1 (6 bases). This CDR3 contains 16 residues. Deletions cut 2 bases from V and 6 bases from J, with 17 bases between. CDR1 is SGDLS, CDR2 YYNGEE, per germline. The CDR3 loop reads CASSVSGDRPAGELFF. The CDR3, as DNA: TGTGCCAGCAGCGTCTCCGGCGACAGGCCCGCCGGGGAGCTGTTTTTT.

This clonotype was seen a handful of times. This CDR3 is CASSKGVSNQPQHF. For the CDR3, the DNA is TGTGCCAGCAGCAAAGGGGTAAGCAATCAGCCCCAGCATTTT. The chain has TRBV21-1 and TRBJ1-5. TRBV21-1 is termed a pseudogene. This CDR3 is 14 amino acids long.

In the case of this clonotype: Given a much more abundant clone one base away, this may be a read error. The J gene is TRBJ1-2, the V gene TRBV19; D uncertain. Germline V gene data show CDR1 as LNHDA and CDR2 as SQIVND (reference sequence). Trimming took off 11 bases at V and 0 bases at J, with 7 bases between the two ends. The CDR3 spans 11 residues. The CDR3 here is CAGGTNYGYTF. The CDR3 DNA reads TGTGCCGGCGGAACTAACTATGGCTACACCTTC.

This sequence joins TRBV28 and TRBJ2-1; D not certain. The CDR3 totals 13 residues. Germline V lookup: CDR1 MDHEN, CDR2 SYDVKM. V lost 3 bases, J lost 2 bases, and 5 bases lay in between. The CDR3 region is CASSLLAYNEQFF. The CDR3 DNA is TGTGCCAGCAGTTTGTTAGCCTACAATGAGCAGTTCTTC. Drawing the rest from reference TRBV28 and TRBJ2-1, the complete variable domain is DVKVTQSSRYLVKRTGEKVFLECVQDMDHENMFWYRQDPGLGLRLIYFSYDVKMKEKGDIPEGYSVSREKKERFSLILESASTNQTSMYLCASSLLAYNEQFFGPGTRLTVL.

The chain has TRBV7-8 and TRBJ1-1; tentatively, D is TRBD1 (6 bases). CDR1 and CDR2 from the germline V gene are SGHVS and FQNEAQ. The V end lost 2 bases, the J end lost 7 bases, and 26 bases lay between the germline ends. This CDR3 has 18 amino acids. CDR3 loop: CASSLLSGGTGTAVEAFF. The DNA of the CDR3 is TGTGCCAGCAGCTTATTGTCAGGAGGAACAGGGACGGCGGTTGAAGCTTTCTTT.

This clonotype was recorded at least ten times. The chain carries TRBV13 and TRBJ2-7; D not resolved. V lost 5 bases, J lost 1 base, and 12 bases lay in between. The CDR3 runs to 14 residues. Germline V gives CDR1 PRHDT, CDR2 FYEKMQ (reference sequence). The CDR3 loop is CASSTRSRSYEQYF. DNA of the CDR3: TGTGCCAGCAGCACTCGCTCACGGTCCTACGAGCAGTACTTC. Using reference TRBV13 and TRBJ2-7 for the parts outside the CDR3, the full variable domain is AAGVIQSPRHLIKEKRETATLKCYPIPRHDTVYWYQQGPGQDPQFLISFYEKMQSDKGSIPDRFSAQQFSDYHSELNMSSLELGDSALYFCASSTRSRSYEQYFGPGTRLTVT.

Points on this clonotype: Just one base apart from a much larger clone, this may be a read error. The chain employs TRBV19 and TRBJ1-2; D gene unclear. Germline V gene sequence: CDR1 LNHDA, CDR2 SQIVND (reference sequence). There are 16 residues in the CDR3. This CDR3 is CASSIVLEGPPYSYTF. The CDR3 bases are TGTGCCAGTAGTATAGTATTGGAAGGCCCGCCCTATAGCTACACCTTC.

This rearrangement joins TRBV24-1 to TRBJ2-6, with 8 bases matching TRBD2. Germline-derived CDR1 and CDR2 are KGHDR and SFDVKD. This CDR3 contains 15 residues. V shed 4 bases and J 2 bases; nucleotides not matched to a gene: 0. The CDR3 loop is CATSEAGAGANVLTF. The CDR3 region has the DNA TGTGCCACCAGTGAAGCGGGGGCTGGGGCCAACGTCCTGACTTTC.

The V call is TRBV3-1, the J call TRBJ1-1, with 8 nucleotides matching TRBD1. Per germline, CDR1 LGHDT and CDR2 YNNKEL (reference sequence). V shed 1 base and J 4 bases; nucleotides not matched to a gene: 5. The CDR3 is 15 residues long. Here the CDR3 DNA reads TGTGCCAGCAGCCAAGGAGGGGACAGGAGCACTGAAGCTTTCTTT. Its translation is CASSQGGDRSTEAFF.

This chain connects TRBV25-1 to TRBJ2-1; D is uncertain. Germline CDR1 is MGHDK and CDR2 is SYGVNS. CDR3 length equals 15 residues. Trimming removed 6 bases at V and 1 base at J, with 13 bases between. Here the CDR3 reads CASSPLKLSYNEQFF. CDR3 sequence (DNA): TGTGCCAGCAGCCCTCTCAAGTTGTCCTACAATGAGCAGTTCTTC.

At least ten counts were recorded for this clonotype. The genes are TRBV5-4 and TRBJ1-4, with 8 bases fitting TRBD1. The CDR3 loop spans 15 amino acids. Per the germline V gene, CDR1 is SGHNT and CDR2 is YYREEE (reference sequence). The V gene end was trimmed by 3 bases and the J gene end by 6 bases; junction bases not matched to a gene: 7. CDR3 DNA sequence: TGTGCCAGCAGCTCCCACACAGGGGGATATGAAAAACTGTTTTTT. This codes for CASSSHTGGYEKLFF.

The table lists this clonotype with many counts. V gene TRBV9 combines with J gene TRBJ2-1; 14 nucleotides line up with TRBD2. The CDR3 is 19 residues long. The V gene's germline CDR1 is SGDLS and CDR2 YYNGEE. Trimming removed 3 bases from V and 2 bases from J; junction bases left unmatched: 10. The CDR3 loop is CASSASTTSGGAPYNEQFF. The CDR3 DNA follows: TGTGCCAGCAGCGCCTCCACGACTAGCGGGGGGGCGCCCTACAATGAGCAGTTCTTC.

J is TRBJ1-1 and V is TRBV5-8; weak D call: TRBD1 (5 bases). Germline assignment: CDR1 SGHTS and CDR2 YDEGEE. The CDR3 is made up of 15 amino acids. The V end was cut by 2 bases, the J end by 5 bases, with 16 bases between. Written as DNA, the CDR3 is TGTGCCAGCAGCTTCCTAAAGACAGTAAGGACTGAAGCTTTCTTT. Protein sequence: CASSFLKTVRTEAFF.

There are a few counts of this clonotype. The V gene is TRBV20-1, the J gene TRBJ2-3; D is unresolved. CDR1 is DFQATT, CDR2 SNEGSKA, per germline (reference sequence). Between the trimmed V and J ends, which lost 3 bases and 2 bases, there was a span of 21 bases. The CDR3 has 17 residues. The CDR3 sequence: CSARYPGFSGNTDTQYF. In nucleotides, the CDR3 is TGCAGTGCTAGGTATCCCGGGTTTAGTGGGAACACAGATACGCAGTATTTT.

The chain has TRBV4-2 and TRBJ2-7; D call uncertain. V was cut by 5 bases and J by 3 bases, with 11 bases left in between. Germline values: CDR1 LGHNA, CDR2 YNFKEQ. CDR3 length equals 13 residues. The CDR3 coding sequence is TGTGCCAGCAGCGCGGTAGGGTACTACGAGCAGTACTTC. Translation gives CASSAVGYYEQYF.

In its sample, this clonotype was seen once. The chain employs TRBV27 and TRBJ2-7; 7 bases match TRBD1. After removal of 2 bases from V and 3 bases from J, the junction contained 1 base not matched to a gene. The CDR3 loop spans 13 amino acids. Germline V gives CDR1 MNHEY, CDR2 SMNVEV (reference sequence). The CDR3 sequence: CASSLRGRYEQYF. CDR3 nucleotides: TGTGCCAGCAGTTTAAGGGGGCGCTACGAGCAGTACTTC.

V is TRBV29-1 and J is TRBJ2-1; TRBD2 is a possible D gene (6 bases). Trimming cost V 8 bases and J 3 bases, with 8 bases left between them. Germline CDR1 reads SQVTM; CDR2 reads ANQGSEA. The CDR3 has 11 amino acids. As DNA, the CDR3 is TGCAGCCTAGCGAACTACAATGAGCAGTTCTTC. Protein: CSLANYNEQFF.